This TCR beta chain was sequenced during a study of T cell changes during pregnancy in multiple sclerosis. Data came from immunoSEQ multiplex PCR; TCRdb stores just in-frame clones and leaves some out. The sample shows around 56,000 clones, approximately 90% of them seen only once. This clone was counted a single time. There are 16 residues in the CDR3. Germline assignment: CDR1 SGHRS and CDR2 YFSETQ. V shed 4 bases, J shed 3 bases, and the junction held 10 bases outside the gene matches. The sequence derives from a female donor in good health, enrolled as a control in a pregnancy study. This chain uses TRBV5-1 with TRBJ2-7, with 10 bases aligning to TRBD1. The sequencing here drew on peripheral blood, taken in the third trimester of pregnancy. In DNA, the CDR3 is TGCGCCAGCAGCGGGGGGACAGGGGAGGTCCTCTACGAGCAGTACTTC. Translation gives CASSGGTGEVLYEQYF.